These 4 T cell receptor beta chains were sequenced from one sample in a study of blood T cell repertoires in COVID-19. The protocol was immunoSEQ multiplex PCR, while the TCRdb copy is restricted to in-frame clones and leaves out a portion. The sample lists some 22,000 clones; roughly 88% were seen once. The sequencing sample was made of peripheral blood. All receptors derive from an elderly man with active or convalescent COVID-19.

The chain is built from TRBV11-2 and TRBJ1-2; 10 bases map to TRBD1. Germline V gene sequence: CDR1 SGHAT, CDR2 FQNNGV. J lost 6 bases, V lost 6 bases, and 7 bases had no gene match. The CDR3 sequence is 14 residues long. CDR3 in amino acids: CASREGTGEDGYTF. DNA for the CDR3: TGTGCCAGCAGAGAGGGGACAGGGGAGGATGGCTACACCTTC. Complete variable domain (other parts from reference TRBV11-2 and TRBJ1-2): EAGVAQSPRYKIIEKRQSVAFWCNPISGHATLYWYQQILGQGPKLLIQFQNNGVVDDSQLPKDRFSAERLKGVDSTLKIQPAKLEDSAVYLCASREGTGEDGYTFGSGTRLTVV.

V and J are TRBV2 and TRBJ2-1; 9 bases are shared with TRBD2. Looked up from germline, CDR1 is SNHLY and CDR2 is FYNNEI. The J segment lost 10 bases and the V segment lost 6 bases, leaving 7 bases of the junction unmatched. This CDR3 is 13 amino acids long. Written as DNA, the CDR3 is TGTGCCAGCAGGATATTAGCGGGAGTCGAGCAGTTCTTC. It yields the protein CASRILAGVEQFF.

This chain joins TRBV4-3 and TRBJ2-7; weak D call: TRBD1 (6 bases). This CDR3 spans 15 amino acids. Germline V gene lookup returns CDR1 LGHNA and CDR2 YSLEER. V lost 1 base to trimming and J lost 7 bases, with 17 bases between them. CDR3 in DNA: TGCGCCAGCAGCCAAGGTAGAGCCCTCAGGGGAGAGCAGTACTTC. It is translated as CASSQGRALRGEQYF.

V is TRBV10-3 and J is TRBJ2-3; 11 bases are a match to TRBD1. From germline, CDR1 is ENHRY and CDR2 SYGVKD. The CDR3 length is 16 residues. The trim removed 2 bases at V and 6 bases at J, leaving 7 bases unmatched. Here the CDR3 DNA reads TGTGCCATCAGTGAGCCCGGGACAGGGGGTCCGGATACGCAGTATTTT. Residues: CAISEPGTGGPDTQYF.